This is a list of T cell receptor beta chains from one sample in a study of blood T cells in healthy people across ages. TCRdb re-called the 5' RACE reads with MiXCR, one entry per CDR3 protein. Found here are approximately 830,000 distinct CDR3 sequences, approximately 65% of them singletons; the top ten hold about 30%. Source material: blood. These receptors were taken from a man in his thirties or forties in good health. Each CDR3 is given with its conserved first and last residue. D genes are given only for firm matches. Clone size is given for some rows only: seen once, a few or many times, or a class if the clone is expanded.

D gene,clone size,V gene,J gene,CDR3 DNA,CDR3 protein
TRBD2,NA,TRBV9,TRBJ2-1,TGTGCCAGCAGCGAGTTGGTAACGGGGGGGGTGAGTGAGCAGTTCTTC,CASSELVTGGVSEQFF
NA,NA,TRBV4-1,TRBJ2-5,TGCGCCAGCAGCCAAGGGCAGGGGAGGTGGGAGACCCAGTACTTC,CASSQGQGRWETQYF
NA,NA,TRBV6-1,TRBJ2-4,TGTGCCAGCAGTGAAGTTCAAGGGCACGTCGGCAAAAACATTCAGTACTTC,CASSEVQGHVGKNIQYF
NA,NA,TRBV6-1,TRBJ1-4,TGTGCCAGCACGGGAGCTGGGGGCATTACCGGTGAAAAACTGTTTTTT,CASTGAGGITGEKLFF
NA,NA,TRBV5-1,TRBJ2-1,TGCGCCAGCAGCCTATCGACTAGATCCAATGAGCAGTTCTTC,CASSLSTRSNEQFF
NA,NA,TRBV12-3/TRBV12-4,TRBJ2-1,TGTGCCAGCAGTTTGGGTAGGAGACCCCCCTACAATGAGCAGTTCTTC,CASSLGRRPPYNEQFF
NA,NA,TRBV4-3,TRBJ2-7,TGCGCCAGCAGCCAAGTAACCCACTCCTACGAGCAGTACTTC,CASSQVTHSYEQYF
NA,once,TRBV27,TRBJ2-1,TGTGCCAGCAGTTTTGGCCTGAAAAACAATGAGCAGTTCTTC,CASSFGLKNNEQFF
NA,NA,TRBV7-2,TRBJ2-3,TGTGCCAGCAGCTCCCAAGCCGGACGGGAAAATACGCAGTATTTT,CASSSQAGRENTQYF
TRBD1,NA,TRBV5-1,TRBJ2-5,TGCGCCAGCACCACCACCGACAGGGAGCAGACCCAGTACTTC,CASTTTDREQTQYF
TRBD1,NA,TRBV6-1,TRBJ1-6,TGTGCCAGCAGCCCCGGACAGGAGTATTCACCCCTCCACTTT,CASSPGQEYSPLHF
NA,NA,TRBV20-1,TRBJ2-5,TGCAGTGCCGAGTTGGGGGAGACCCAGTACTTC,CSAELGETQYF
NA,NA,TRBV4-2,TRBJ2-3,TGTGCCAGCAGCCAAGTTCCCCTCGGGGGGCCGGGAAGGACAGATACGCAGTATTTT,CASSQVPLGGPGRTDTQYF
NA,NA,TRBV5-1,TRBJ2-1,TGCGCCAGCATCTTGTTTTCCAATGAGCAGTTCTTC,CASILFSNEQFF
TRBD2,NA,TRBV7-2,TRBJ2-5,TGTGCCAGCAGCTTAGCGGGACTAGTAAGAGAGACCCAGTACTTC,CASSLAGLVRETQYF
TRBD1,NA,TRBV25-1,TRBJ2-5,TGTGCCAGCAGTGAATTAAGGGGGCCGAAGACCCAGTACTTC,CASSELRGPKTQYF
NA,NA,TRBV20-1,TRBJ1-2,TGCAGTGCGACATCCGATGTCGGGAGGACAAAGGATGGCTACACCTTC,CSATSDVGRTKDGYTF
NA,few,TRBV25-1,TRBJ1-5,TGTGCCAGCAGCCGGGACAAAGATCAGCCCCAGCATTTT,CASSRDKDQPQHF
NA,NA,TRBV20-1,TRBJ2-7,TGCAGTGCTAGAGTTAATTACGAGCAGTACTTC,CSARVNYEQYF
NA,many,TRBV5-1,TRBJ2-7,TGCGCCAGCAAACCATGGGGGGGCATTACCTACGAGCAGTACTTC,CASKPWGGITYEQYF
NA,NA,TRBV3-1,TRBJ2-1,TGTGCCAGCAGCCAAGTTAACGGGGTAAACGCGAATGAGCAGTTCTTC,CASSQVNGVNANEQFF
TRBD2,NA,TRBV28,TRBJ2-3,TGTGCCAGCAGTCCGTTACTAGCGGGGGCGACCACAGATACGCAGTATTTT,CASSPLLAGATTDTQYF
TRBD1,NA,TRBV7-6,TRBJ2-7,TGTGCCAGCAGCTTAGCCGGGACAGGGTGGAACGAGCAGTACTTC,CASSLAGTGWNEQYF
NA,NA,TRBV25-1,TRBJ2-7,TGTGCCAGCAGTCGTCCGGGGATTACCTACGAGCAGTACTTC,CASSRPGITYEQYF
NA,few,TRBV12-3/TRBV12-4,TRBJ1-5,TGTGCCAGCAGCCCCGGGACATTCAATCAGCCCCAGCATTTT,CASSPGTFNQPQHF
TRBD1,many,TRBV5-1,TRBJ2-3,TGTGCCAGCAGCTTAGACAGGGGGAGCACAGATACGCAGTATTTT,CASSLDRGSTDTQYF
NA,NA,TRBV5-1,TRBJ2-2,TGCGCCAGCAGCTTGAACAACGCGAACACCGGGGAGCTGTTTTTT,CASSLNNANTGELFF
NA,NA,TRBV4-3,TRBJ2-4,TGCGCCAGCAGCCAGGATTCCCAGGCCACCGCGGCCAAAAACATTCAGCACTTC,CASSQDSQATAAKNIQHF
TRBD2,many,TRBV29-1,TRBJ2-3,TGCAGCGTTAGCGGGACGGCCTACGATACGCAGTATTTT,CSVSGTAYDTQYF
NA,NA,TRBV7-2,TRBJ1-4,TGTGCCAGCAGCCCACACAGGGCGCGGAATGAAAAACTGTTTTTT,CASSPHRARNEKLFF
TRBD2,NA,TRBV9,TRBJ2-1,TGTGCCAGCAGCGGGGCGATAGCGGGGGGCCACGAGCAGTTCTTC,CASSGAIAGGHEQFF
NA,NA,TRBV7-8,TRBJ2-7,TGTGCCAGCAGCCCCGGGGAAGGGTACTACGAGCAGTACTTC,CASSPGEGYYEQYF
NA,few,TRBV20-1,TRBJ1-2,TGCAGTGCCACCCCGACAGATAACTATGGCTACACCTTC,CSATPTDNYGYTF
TRBD1,NA,TRBV27,TRBJ1-2,TGTGCCAGCAGTCCCCTCTCAGCACAGGGGGCGGGAGATGGCTACACCTTC,CASSPLSAQGAGDGYTF
NA,NA,TRBV12-3/TRBV12-4,TRBJ2-1,TGTGCCAGCAGTCTCCTGACAGATGGGGAGCAGTTCTTC,CASSLLTDGEQFF
NA,NA,TRBV20-1,TRBJ2-1,TGCAGTGCTAGTCTCGGGCTTTATGAGCAGTTCTTC,CSASLGLYEQFF
NA,NA,TRBV7-8,TRBJ2-7,TGTGCCAGCAGCTTCTTGGCGGGACCCTTCGGCGACGAGCAGTACTTC,CASSFLAGPFGDEQYF
NA,once,TRBV28,TRBJ2-5,TGTGCCACCAGGACACATCTTGAGACCCAGTACTTC,CATRTHLETQYF
NA,NA,TRBV9,TRBJ1-2,TGTGCCAGCAGCGTAACCAACCTTAACTATGGCTACACCTTC,CASSVTNLNYGYTF
NA,once,TRBV29-1,TRBJ1-5,TGCAGCGTTGGGGGTCAGCCCCAGCATTTT,CSVGGQPQHF
NA,many,TRBV29-1,TRBJ2-3,TGCAGCGTACACAGAATTACAGATACGCAGTATTTT,CSVHRITDTQYF
NA,once,TRBV9,TRBJ2-3,TGTGCCAGCAGCTCGGCCGGACTCCCGAGGGATACGCAGTATTTT,CASSSAGLPRDTQYF
NA,many,TRBV29-1,TRBJ2-5,TGCAGCGTGGCCGGCGGCACACAAGAGACCCAGTACTTC,CSVAGGTQETQYF
NA,NA,TRBV29-1,TRBJ1-5,TGCAGCGTTGGGGATCAGCCCCAGCATTTT,CSVGDQPQHF
NA,NA,TRBV5-1,TRBJ2-1,TGCGCCAGCAGCTCCCCATCCGCGGCTGATGAGCAGTTCTTC,CASSSPSAADEQFF
NA,NA,TRBV3-1,TRBJ2-5,TGTGCCAGCAGCCAAGAAGGTACGCAAGGGGTGCAAGAGACCCAGTACTTC,CASSQEGTQGVQETQYF
NA,few,TRBV20-1,TRBJ2-1,TGCAGTGCTAGGGGGGGGCGCGCCTACAATGAGCAGTTCTTC,CSARGGRAYNEQFF
NA,NA,TRBV6-5,TRBJ1-1,TGTGCCAGCAGTTCATCGAGATTGGGCAACACTGAAGCTTTCTTT,CASSSSRLGNTEAFF
TRBD2,once,TRBV7-2,TRBJ2-1,TGTGCCAGCAGCCCCATTCTAGTAGTAGCGGGGTACAATGAGCAGTTCTTC,CASSPILVVAGYNEQFF
NA,once,TRBV6-1,TRBJ1-2,TGTGCCAGCAGAGGGGACGGCTACACCTTC,CASRGDGYTF
TRBD2,NA,TRBV7-2,TRBJ2-5,TGTGCCAGCAGCTTCGCCGCGGGGGGGCAAGAGACCCAGTACTTC,CASSFAAGGQETQYF
NA,NA,TRBV29-1,TRBJ2-5,TGCAGCGTCCACCGTTTAGAAGAGACCCAGTACTTC,CSVHRLEETQYF
TRBD1,few,TRBV12-3/TRBV12-4,TRBJ2-5,TGTGCCAGCAGTTTCAGGGGGCTGGGGGAGACCCAGTACTTC,CASSFRGLGETQYF
TRBD2,NA,TRBV29-1,TRBJ2-1,TGCAGCGTTGAGAGGACTAGGATCCCACCTGGGCAGTTCTTC,CSVERTRIPPGQFF
TRBD1,NA,TRBV4-3,TRBJ1-2,TGCGCCAGCAGCCAATTCCCCACGGCAGGGGGCAATGGCTACACCTTC,CASSQFPTAGGNGYTF
TRBD2,NA,TRBV11-1,TRBJ2-7,TGTGCCAGTCTGGGACTAGCTGGCGTCGAGCAGTACTTC,CASLGLAGVEQYF
NA,NA,TRBV4-3,TRBJ2-6,TGCGCCAGCAGCCGCTCCGGGACGGTCAACTCTGGGGCCAACGTCCTGACTTTC,CASSRSGTVNSGANVLTF
NA,once,TRBV20-1,TRBJ1-2,TGCAGTGCTAGTAGGCCCGCCCGGAACTATGGCTACACCTTC,CSASRPARNYGYTF